What follows is one T cell receptor beta chain and its context. PCR used 60 Vbeta primers and 13 Jbeta primers. Method: immunoSEQ multiplex PCR; TCRdb's copy keeps in-frame clones and lacks some. The sample lists 99,000 or so clones, around 84% seen once, with under 1.5% in the top ten. Donors counted as nominally healthy when sampled, yet unrecorded immune exposures were likely. Per germline, CDR1 LNHDA and CDR2 SQIVND (reference sequence). The J segment lost 5 bases and the V segment lost 4 bases, leaving 7 bases of the junction unmatched. The CDR3 contains 15 residues. The record originates from a study of cytomegalovirus exposure and HLA in healthy donors.

Sequencing was performed on PBMCs. The clonotype originates from a man in his thirties or forties in good health and CMV-seronegative. The rearrangement uses TRBV19 and TRBJ2-3; 9 positions match TRBD2. The CDR3 sequence is CASSNPGLAKDTQYF. The CDR3 nucleotides are TGTGCCAGTAGTAACCCGGGACTAGCAAAAGATACGCAGTATTTT.